This T cell receptor beta chain was profiled in a study of blood T cell repertoires in COVID-19. Study-wide background: Some COVID-19 samples were acute and others convalescent; all came from the United States, Italy and Spain. The analysed material was cDNA or gDNA that came from T cells, B-cell-depleted T cells, or PBMCs.

In the authors' methods: It was from reference gene primer amplification that nucleated cell counts were estimated. The assay was immunoSEQ multiplex PCR, and TCRdb's table has in-frame clones only and misses some. The DNA gave D and trimming, while V, J and clone size come from that table. The top ten clones hold 9% to 9.5% of a sample with roughly 270,000 clones, 88% of them seen once. The CDR3 has 14 residues. From germline, CDR1 is SGHKS and CDR2 YYEKEE (reference sequence). Trimming left V 0 bases short and J 3 bases short, with 10 bases between. This TCR was sampled from a man younger than 30 with active or convalescent COVID-19. The rearrangement joins TRBV5-5 to TRBJ2-7, with a possible D match to TRBD2 (5 bases). The specimen was peripheral blood. The chain's CDR3 is CASSLAAGHYEQYF. The DNA of the CDR3 is TGTGCCAGCAGCTTGGCCGCGGGTCACTACGAGCAGTACTTC. Full variable domain (missing parts from reference TRBV5-5 and TRBJ2-7): DAGVTQSPTHLIKTRGQQVTLRCSPISGHKSVSWYQQVLGQGPQFIFQYYEKEERGRGNFPDRFSARQFPNYSSELNVNALLLGDSALYLCASSLAAGHYEQYFGPGTRLTVT.